A single sample gave rise to the 14 T cell receptor beta chains below, sequenced in a study of T cell repertoires in ileal Crohn's disease. The data were produced by immunoSEQ multiplex PCR, yet TCRdb's version contains in-frame clones alone and is incomplete. This sample yields some 16,000 clones, of which 75% to 90% are seen a single time; around 4% belongs to the top ten. The material sequenced was ileal tissue. These receptors all stem from an adult with Crohn's disease.

This clone has a single count. The same CDR3 can be traced to other DNA sequences in this sample. The chain joins TRBV19 to TRBJ1-1, with 7 bases lining up with TRBD1. This CDR3 spans 12 amino acids. V gave up 8 bases and J gave up 8 bases; unmatched junction bases: 8. Germline V gene data show CDR1 as LNHDA and CDR2 as SQIVND (reference sequence). The CDR3 nucleotides read TGTGCCAGTTCCCCGGGACAGATAGAAGCTTTCTTT. Translation: CASSPGQIEAFF.

The chain uses TRBV19 and TRBJ2-4; D is unresolved. The CDR3 covers 14 residues. Germline V CDR1 and CDR2: LNHDA, SQIVND (reference sequence). V lost 3 bases and J lost 9, with 15 bases in between. CDR3 DNA: TGTGCCAGTAGTATGGTCAGCGTGGCCCGCATTCAGTACTTC. This gives the protein CASSMVSVARIQYF.

This clone was seen only a few times. The chain is built from TRBV5-6 and TRBJ1-2, with 8 bases aligning to TRBD1. Germline lookup yields CDR1 SGHDT and CDR2 YYEEEE. J lost 0 bases, V lost 3 bases, and 4 bases had no gene match. The CDR3 consists of 15 residues. CDR3 sequence: CASSSTGGTNYGYTF. The DNA of the CDR3 is TGTGCCAGCAGCTCCACAGGGGGGACTAACTATGGCTACACCTTC.

This clone was seen a few times. The V gene is TRBV11-2, the J gene TRBJ1-3; 7 bases line up with TRBD1. Germline loops: CDR1 SGHAT, CDR2 FQNNGV. J was trimmed by 4 bases and V by 4 bases; bases with no gene match: 7. The CDR3 spans 15 residues. The DNA for the CDR3 is TGTGCCAGCAGCTCCCAGACAGGGTGGGGAAACACCATATATTTT. Translated, it gives CASSSQTGWGNTIYF.

In its sample, this clone was seen once. The genes are TRBV4-1 and TRBJ1-1, with TRBD1 identical over 9 bases. This CDR3 region has 15 residues. Germline V gives CDR1 MGHRA, CDR2 YSYEKL. V shed 4 bases, J shed 3 bases, and the junction held 6 bases outside the gene matches. DNA for the CDR3: TGCGCCAGCAGCCCGTACCGGGACAGGGACACTGAAGCTTTCTTT. It translates to CASSPYRDRDTEAFF.

This chain links TRBV19 with TRBJ2-2; 9 nucleotides align to TRBD2. The germline CDR1 and CDR2 sequences are LNHDA and SQIVND (reference sequence). J was trimmed by 7 bases and V by 0 bases; bases with no gene match: 12. The CDR3 is 18 amino acids. CDR3 residues: CASSIDGGLAGWNGELFF. The CDR3 DNA reads TGTGCCAGTAGTATAGATGGAGGCCTAGCGGGATGGAACGGGGAGCTGTTTTTT.

The chain carries TRBV30 and TRBJ2-7; tentatively, D is TRBD1 (5 bases). Trimming stripped 4 bases from V and 0 bases from J, with 13 bases between. The CDR3 spans 14 residues. Germline CDR1 is GTSNPN and CDR2 is SVGIG (reference sequence). CDR3 sequence reads: CAWTHDSLSYEQYF. The CDR3 DNA is TGTGCCTGGACCCACGACAGTCTCTCCTACGAGCAGTACTTC.

The rearrangement joins TRBV15 to TRBJ1-1; possible D gene TRBD1, 6 bases. V gave up 2 bases and J gave up 8 bases, with 27 bases separating them. Germline V CDR1 and CDR2: LNHNV, YYDKDF (reference sequence). CDR3 length: 18 residues. Written as DNA, the CDR3 is TGTGCCACCAGCAGAAGTATCCGGGACACCAAACCTAAGACCGAAGCTTTCTTT. Protein product: CATSRSIRDTKPKTEAFF. The variable domain in full, with the rest retrieved from reference TRBV15 and TRBJ1-1, is DAMVIQNPRYQVTQFGKPVTLSCSQTLNHNVMYWYQQKSSQAPKLLFHYYDKDFNNEADTPDNFQSRRPNTSFCFLDIRSPGLGDTAMYLCATSRSIRDTKPKTEAFFGQGTRLTVV.

This chain joins TRBV2 and TRBJ1-2; D gene unclear. Germline V gene sequence: CDR1 SNHLY, CDR2 FYNNEI. V was cut by 8 bases and J by 7 bases, with 17 bases left in between. This CDR3 spans 13 amino acids. CDR3 in amino acids: CASCPTPRRGYTF. CDR3 sequence (DNA): TGTGCCAGCTGCCCGACCCCGAGGCGTGGCTACACCTTC.

This clone was recorded once. The chain recombines TRBV27 with TRBJ2-3; the match to TRBD1 covers 7 bases. Trimming removed 4 bases from V and 0 bases from J; junction bases left unmatched: 7. CDR1 is MNHEY, CDR2 SMNVEV, per germline (reference sequence). This CDR3 has 16 amino acids. CDR3 in amino acids: CASSSRQGGSTDTQYF. CDR3 sequence (DNA): TGTGCCAGCAGTTCCCGACAGGGCGGGAGCACAGATACGCAGTATTTT.

This clone appeared a few times. This rearrangement joins TRBV4-3 to TRBJ1-2; D is undetermined. The germline gives CDR1 LGHNA, CDR2 YSLEER. The CDR3 has 16 residues. With 4 bases removed from V and 4 bases from J, the gap between germline ends came to 19 bases. The CDR3 sequence is CASSRGVSQGAYGYTF. CDR3 nucleotides: TGCGCCAGCAGCCGCGGGGTAAGCCAAGGCGCCTATGGCTACACCTTC.

The sample holds a few counts of this clone. The rearrangement joins TRBV30 to TRBJ2-3; D ambiguous. Germline CDR1 is GTSNPN and CDR2 is SVGIG (reference sequence). The CDR3 runs 13 residues. The germline V and J ends were trimmed by 2 bases and 4 bases, with 10 bases remaining between them. The CDR3 protein is CAWSFGSPDTQYF. CDR3 sequence (DNA): TGTGCCTGGAGTTTTGGTAGCCCAGATACGCAGTATTTT.

The chain recombines TRBV19 with TRBJ2-1; 8 bases are a match to TRBD2. This CDR3 contains 15 residues. The ends lost 3 bases at V and 3 bases at J; junction bases unmatched: 4. Germline V gene data show CDR1 as LNHDA and CDR2 as SQIVND (reference sequence). This chain's CDR3 is CASSISLAVYNEQFF. The CDR3, as DNA: TGTGCCAGTAGTATTTCACTAGCGGTCTACAATGAGCAGTTCTTC.

J is TRBJ2-3 and V is TRBV30; maybe TRBD2 (6 bases). With 0 bases removed from V and 2 bases from J, the gap between germline ends came to 9 bases. CDR3 size: 14 residues. Germline V lookup: CDR1 GTSNPN, CDR2 SVGIG (reference sequence). CDR3 loop: CAWSVGGDTDTQYF. Written as DNA, the CDR3 is TGTGCCTGGAGTGTAGGCGGGGACACAGATACGCAGTATTTT.